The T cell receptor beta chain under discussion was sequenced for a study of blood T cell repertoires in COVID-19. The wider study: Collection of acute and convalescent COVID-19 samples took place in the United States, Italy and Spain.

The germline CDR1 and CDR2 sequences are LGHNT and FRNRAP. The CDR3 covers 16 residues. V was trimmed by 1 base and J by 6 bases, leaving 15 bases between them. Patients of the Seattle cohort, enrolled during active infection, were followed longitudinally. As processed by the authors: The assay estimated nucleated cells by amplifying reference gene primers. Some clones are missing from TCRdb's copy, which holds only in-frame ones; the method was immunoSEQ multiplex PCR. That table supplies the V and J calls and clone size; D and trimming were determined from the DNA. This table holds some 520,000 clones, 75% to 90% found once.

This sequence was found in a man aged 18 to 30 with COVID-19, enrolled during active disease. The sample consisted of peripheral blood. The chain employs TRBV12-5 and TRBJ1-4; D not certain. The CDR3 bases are TGTGCTAGTGGTTTGGGGGCCATGGTTCGACATGAAAAACTGTTTTTT. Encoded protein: CASGLGAMVRHEKLFF.